This T cell receptor beta chain stems from a study of blood T cells in healthy people across ages (dated by TCRdb to the mid-2010s). Background on the whole study: In model experiments, roughly one uniquely barcoded TCR beta cDNA molecule per two T cells was captured by template switching. To track age-related changes in TCR beta repertoire diversity, the study relied on deep sequencing normalized with unique cDNA molecular identifiers. Four age groups were formed from the donors: young (average 16 years), middle-aged (just under 40), aged (about 62) and long-lived (82). To avoid experimental bias, donors of different ages were randomly spread across the sequencing lanes. The study analyzed two additional independent replicas of 1 million unique cDNA reads from the same blood draw for two donors, one aged 18 to 30 and one aged 80 or older. General study outcomes and caveats: A strong correlation was found between observed TCR beta diversity and the percentage of naive T cells measured by flow cytometry. Compared with the aged group, more naive CD4+ T cells, fewer expanded clones and increased TCR diversity were shown by the long-lived group, suggesting age selection. As age increased, observed TCR beta diversity per million T cells dropped in a roughly linear way, and a significant reduction was already evident by age about 40. Because donor CMV infection status was unknown, age-related changes in expanded clonotypes were potentially confounded. Estimates of total diversity from one million sequenced T cells were regarded as lower bounds and underestimates. Conclusive comparison of naive and antigen-experienced compartments was prevented by the profiling of bulk unsorted PBMCs.

Library construction relied on 5' RACE. The sequencing machine was an Illumina HiSeq 2500. A second 7 to 11 cycle PCR used a sample-barcoded 5' primer and a J-beta primer mix. A unique molecular identifier was introduced onto each TCR beta cDNA molecule by a template-switch 5' adaptor carrying 12 random nucleotides. Each sample yielded at least 3 million CDR3-containing paired-end reads. The Mint cDNA synthesis kit, primed by a TRBC-specific oligonucleotide, was used to synthesize first-strand cDNA from all RNA. After uracil-DNA glycosylase treatment, a first 18-cycle PCR used universal primers M1SS and BC2_uni_R on all cDNA. As for the authors' bioinformatics: Each sample was normalized by randomly selecting 1 million high-quality reads, each carrying a distinct molecular identifier. Reads with shared molecular identifiers were discarded instead of being binned into consensus sequences. CDR3 identification, clonotype clustering and error correction used MiTCR with a Q25 quality threshold and the strictest error-elimination algorithm. Lower-bound total TCR beta diversity was estimated with a nonparametric unseen species model using Euler transformation. TCRdb trimmed the raw reads at Q25, called clones with MiXCR and kept productive beta chains. Each CDR3 protein appears once, grouped with its most common genes and DNA. The V and J calls were not made by the authors but by TCRdb's processing. This sample is represented by just under 900,000 distinct CDR3 sequences; about 28% of them were singletons. Around a sixth of the sample is in the top ten clones.

Worth noting for this clonotype: Its antigen has not been determined. One base away there is no much larger clone; base qualities are not given.

The roughly 37 donors, aged about 6 to 90 years, were systemically healthy Caucasian individuals from Russia. Approximately 9.7 milliliters of peripheral blood were drawn from each donor into EDTA-treated Vacutainer tubes. Ficoll-Paque density-gradient centrifugation was used to isolate PBMCs, with at least 6.5 million per sample. Trizol reagent was used to extract total RNA from PBMCs, with at least 5 micrograms per sample. Naive CD45RAhigh/CD27high T cell percentages were measured by flow cytometry on a PBMC aliquot from every donor. From a lookup of the germline V gene, CDR1 and CDR2 are MNHEY and SVGEGT. V sheds 5 bases and J sheds 2 bases, leaving 10 bases between their ends. Spanning cysteine to phenylalanine, the CDR3 consists of 13 amino acids. The kept DNA is CDR3 alone, 39 bases in frame from the first base.

The clonotype originates from an elderly woman in good health. The sequenced sample consisted of blood. The V and J segments used are TRBV6-2 or TRBV6-3 and TRBJ2-7, with the D gene not clear enough to name. The nucleotides are TGTGCCAGCAGTACAACACCGACCTACGAGCAGTACTTC. Its product reads: CASSTTPTYEQYF.